What follows is one T cell receptor beta chain and its context. The data stem from a study of blood T cell repertoires in COVID-19. Trimming removed 6 bases from V and 4 bases from J, with 15 bases in between. This CDR3 is 14 amino acids long. From germline, CDR1 is MDHEN and CDR2 SYDVKM. Profiled with immunoSEQ multiplex PCR; TCRdb holds only in-frame clones, not every one. The table records about 140,000 clones, more than 80% of them present only once. This clonotype originated in a woman aged 18-35 years who had been exposed to COVID-19. The chain carries TRBV28 and TRBJ2-5; weak D call: TRBD2 (6 bases). The sample taken for sequencing was PBMCs or T cells enriched from blood (not recorded which). This chain's CDR3 is CASSPSGGIETQYF. The CDR3 DNA is TGTGCCAGCAGCCCCTCAGGAGGGATAGAGACCCAGTACTTC.